These 32 T cell receptor beta chains were all obtained from the same sample, sequenced in a study of PD-1 blockade in classical Hodgkin lymphoma. Produced via immunoSEQ multiplex PCR; TCRdb's table is partial and in-frame only. The sample has fewer than 50,000 clones; over 75% are singletons. This sample's time point: cycle 4 day 1 (C4D1), after more than five weeks of nivolumab. All the patients suffered relapse after autologous stem cell transplantation, and brentuximab vedotin exposure differed. Material: peripheral blood mononuclear cells (PBMCs), obtained before the fourth cycle of nivolumab. The receptors were sampled from a human donor with classical Hodgkin lymphoma.

V usage is TRBV7-8 and J usage is TRBJ1-6; TRBD1 agrees at 7 bases. CDR3 length: 17 amino acids. Per the germline V gene, CDR1 is SGHVS and CDR2 is FQNEAQ. The junction had 14 bases not matched to a gene; V was cut back by 2 bases and J by 10 bases. As DNA, the CDR3 is TGTGCCAGCAGCTTACAAGACCTTACAGGGGTTAGGTCACCCCTCCACTTT. It encodes CASSLQDLTGVRSPLHF.

This clone is judged medium-sized. The chain combines TRBV12-5 with TRBJ1-1; the match to TRBD1 covers 9 bases. The germline V gene encodes CDR1 LGHNT and CDR2 FRNRAP. Unmatched junction bases numbered 6, after V lost 7 bases and J lost 3 bases. This CDR3 is 14 amino acids long. The chain's CDR3 is CASAVRTGDTEAFF. The CDR3 region has the DNA TGTGCTAGTGCGGTCAGGACAGGGGACACTGAAGCTTTCTTT. Looking up the rest from reference TRBV12-5 and TRBJ1-1 gives the full variable domain: DARVTQTPRHKVTEMGQEVTMRCQPILGHNTVFWYRQTMMQGLELLAYFRNRAPLDDSGMPKDRFSAEMPDATLATLKIQPSEPRDSAVYFCASAVRTGDTEAFFGQGTRLTVV.

The chain has TRBV10-3 and TRBJ1-1; TRBD1 might be the D (6 bases). V gave up 10 bases and J gave up 1 base, with 13 bases separating them. The CDR3 covers 13 residues. CDR1 and CDR2 (germline): ENHRY, SYGVKD. The CDR3 DNA sequence: TGTGCCACGGTGTGGGGGCAGAACACTGAAGCTTTCTTT. This gives the protein CATVWGQNTEAFF.

This sequence joins TRBV7-2 and TRBJ1-5, with D perhaps TRBD1 (5 bases). This CDR3 is built from 14 residues. Between the trimmed V and J ends, which lost 1 base and 7 bases, there was a span of 11 bases. CDR1 is SGHTA, CDR2 FQGNSA, per germline. The CDR3 is CASSLVGGRQPQHF. The CDR3 nucleotides are TGTGCCAGCAGCTTAGTCGGGGGGAGACAGCCCCAGCATTTT.

V usage is TRBV5-1 and J usage is TRBJ2-3; D may be TRBD1 (6 bases). The CDR3 has 16 amino acids. Germline V gene lookup returns CDR1 SGHRS and CDR2 YFSETQ. Trimming removed 4 bases at V and 3 bases at J, with 18 bases between. DNA of the CDR3: TGCGCCAGCAGCCTTGGGGGCAGATGGAGAACAGATACGCAGTATTTT. It codes for CASSLGGRWRTDTQYF.

The genes are TRBV6-4 and TRBJ2-2; D not certain. The CDR3 is made up of 12 amino acids. The V gene's germline CDR1 is MRHNA and CDR2 SNTAGT. Trimming removed 5 bases at V and 3 bases at J, with 4 bases between. CDR3 DNA: TGTGCCAGCAGTTCGTACACCGGGGAGCTGTTTTTT. Translated: CASSSYTGELFF.

The V and J genes are TRBV6-1 and TRBJ2-2, with D hard to call. In germline, CDR1 is MNHNS, CDR2 SASEGT. V was cut by 2 bases and J by 2 bases, with 12 bases left in between. CDR3 length equals 16 residues. CDR3 sequence (DNA): TGTGCCAGCAGTGAACGCCACGAAATTAACACCGGGGAGCTGTTTTTT. It codes for CASSERHEINTGELFF.

The rearrangement joins TRBV11-2 to TRBJ1-4; maybe TRBD1 (6 bases). Trimming left V 5 bases short and J 6 bases short, with 13 bases between. This CDR3 has 14 residues. The germline V gene encodes CDR1 SGHAT and CDR2 FQNNGV. In DNA form, the CDR3 reads TGTGCCAGCAGCCCGGGACACCGCGATGAAAAACTGTTTTTT. Translated: CASSPGHRDEKLFF.

The rearrangement joins TRBV30 to TRBJ1-6; the match to TRBD1 covers 7 bases. Germline V gives CDR1 GTSNPN, CDR2 SVGIG (reference sequence). V shed 3 bases and J 1 base; nucleotides not matched to a gene: 6. CDR3 length equals 16 residues. CDR3 DNA: TGTGCCTGGAGAACAGGGGTTGGGTCCTATAATTCACCCCTCCACTTT. Translated, it gives CAWRTGVGSYNSPLHF. The full variable domain, its missing parts supplied by reference TRBV30 and TRBJ1-6, is SQTIHQWPATLVQPVGSPLSLECTVEGTSNPNLYWYRQAAGRGLQLLFYSVGIGQISSEVPQNLSASRPQDRQFILSSKKLLLSDSGFYLCAWRTGVGSYNSPLHFGNGTRLTVT.

Notes on this clone: Relative to the germline gene, one junction end is altered; a read error may explain this. V usage is TRBV7-9 and J usage is TRBJ1-2; D is uncertain. Germline V CDR1 and CDR2: SEHNR, FQNEAQ (reference sequence). The CDR3 contains 10 residues. DNA of the CDR3: TGTGCCAGCAGCTATTCTAGGCCCATCTTC. Protein product: CASSYSRPIF.

This clone has more than one count but fewer than ten. The genes are TRBV5-1 and TRBJ2-6; the D is unclear. CDR3 length equals 15 residues. CDR1 is SGHRS and CDR2 is YFSETQ in the germline V gene. Trimming left V 7 bases short and J 2 bases short, with 13 bases between. This CDR3 reads CASSSVRAGANVLTF. The CDR3 DNA reads as TGCGCCAGCTCCAGCGTACGGGCTGGGGCCAACGTCCTGACTTTC.

The table lists this clone with a count of one. This chain connects TRBV6-5 to TRBJ2-7; no definite D call. V lost 0 bases, J lost 3 bases, and 9 bases lay in between. The CDR3 totals 14 residues. Germline V gene data show CDR1 as MNHEY and CDR2 as SVGAGI. CDR3 amino acids: CASSYSSTFYEQYF. The CDR3 DNA is TGTGCCAGCAGTTACTCTTCGACCTTCTACGAGCAGTACTTC.

This sequence joins TRBV6-5 and TRBJ1-2; 7 bases fit TRBD1. This CDR3 region has 14 residues. Trimming cost V 3 bases and J 3 bases; bases outside gene matches: 4. Germline loops: CDR1 MNHEY, CDR2 SVGAGI. The CDR3 coding sequence is TGTGCCAGCAGTTATAACAGGGGTGACTATGGCTACACCTTC. Translation gives CASSYNRGDYGYTF.

The V gene is TRBV19, the J gene TRBJ1-6, with a possible D match to TRBD1 (5 bases). In germline, CDR1 is LNHDA, CDR2 SQIVND (reference sequence). V lost 8 bases to trimming and J lost 9 bases, with 14 bases between them. The CDR3 has 13 residues. The CDR3 reads CASLETGGSPLHF. CDR3 coding DNA: TGTGCCAGTTTAGAAACAGGAGGTTCACCCCTCCACTTT.

The chain has TRBV30 and TRBJ1-4, with D tentatively TRBD1 (6 bases). Germline V CDR1 and CDR2: GTSNPN, SVGIG (reference sequence). The V end lost 2 bases, the J end lost 7 bases, and 11 bases lay between the germline ends. The CDR3 runs 13 residues. The CDR3 DNA reads TGTGCCTGGAGTTTAGGGGGTGGTGAAAAACTGTTTTTT. This encodes CAWSLGGGEKLFF.

The V call is TRBV2, the J call TRBJ2-2; a possible D gene is TRBD1 (5 bases). Between the trimmed V and J ends, which lost 5 bases and 4 bases, there was a span of 14 bases. CDR1 SNHLY and CDR2 FYNNEI come from the germline V gene. The CDR3 is 15 amino acids. The CDR3 protein is CASSNTGRGTGELFF. In nucleotides, the CDR3 is TGTGCCAGCAGTAACACAGGACGTGGCACCGGGGAGCTGTTTTTT.

The CDR3 reads CASSQDGGVTDTQYF. The CDR3 coding sequence is TGCGCCAGCAGCCAAGATGGAGGAGTCACAGATACGCAGTATTTT. The chain couples TRBV4-3 to TRBJ2-3; maybe TRBD2 (5 bases). Trimming cost V 0 bases and J 2 bases, with 9 bases left between them. CDR3 size: 15 residues. CDR1 is LGHNA, CDR2 YSLEER, per germline.

The chain recombines TRBV5-8 with TRBJ1-2; possibly TRBD1 for D (5 bases). This CDR3 is 19 amino acids long. The ends were cut back, 2 bases at V and 3 bases at J, with 26 bases in the middle. Germline values: CDR1 SGHTS, CDR2 YDEGEE. In DNA form, the CDR3 reads TGTGCCAGCAGCTTTCAGCTTATTGGCAGGGAAAGGGGCTACTATGGCTACACCTTC. Translation gives CASSFQLIGRERGYYGYTF.

The genes are TRBV4-3 and TRBJ1-1; D might be TRBD1 (6 bases). The CDR3 sequence is 13 residues long. Trimming stripped 2 bases from V and 6 bases from J, with 10 bases between. Germline assignment: CDR1 LGHNA and CDR2 YSLEER. The CDR3 reads CASSQIGGPEAFF. For the CDR3, the DNA is TGCGCCAGCAGCCAAATTGGGGGGCCTGAAGCTTTCTTT.

This clone occurred a few times. The J gene is TRBJ2-2, the V gene TRBV29-1, with 9 bases matching TRBD1. CDR1 and CDR2 from the germline V gene are SQVTM and ANQGSEA. J was trimmed by 7 bases and V by 7 bases; bases with no gene match: 10. CDR3 length: 14 residues. This CDR3 reads CSALRDREVGELFF. The CDR3 DNA reads TGCAGCGCTCTCCGGGACAGGGAGGTCGGGGAGCTGTTTTTT.

The gene calls are TRBV18 and TRBJ1-1; possibly TRBD1 for D (5 bases). CDR1 and CDR2 (germline): KGHSH, LQKENI. The CDR3 covers 12 residues. V lost 0 bases to trimming and J lost 10 bases, with 9 bases between them. This chain's CDR3 is CASSPPGGGAFF. As DNA, the CDR3 is TGTGCCAGCTCACCACCGGGGGGGGGAGCTTTCTTT.

The chain combines TRBV5-1 with TRBJ1-1; perhaps TRBD1 as D (5 bases). V lost 4 bases, J lost 0 bases, and 10 bases lay in between. This CDR3 comprises 14 residues. Germline V gives CDR1 SGHRS, CDR2 YFSETQ. As DNA, the CDR3 is TGCGCCAGCAGCCCGGGGACCCTGAACACTGAAGCTTTCTTT. It yields the protein CASSPGTLNTEAFF.

J is TRBJ1-6 and V is TRBV19; 8 nucleotides align to TRBD1. The CDR3 contains 15 residues. Per the germline V gene, CDR1 is LNHDA and CDR2 is SQIVND (reference sequence). V lost 5 bases to trimming and J lost 8 bases; unmatched junction nucleotides: 8. The CDR3 reads CASSPTGGGYSPLHF. CDR3 DNA: TGTGCCAGTAGTCCAACAGGGGGTGGATATTCACCCCTCCACTTT.

This chain links TRBV29-1 with TRBJ1-2, with 7 nucleotides matching TRBD1. Germline loops: CDR1 SQVTM, CDR2 ANQGSEA. This CDR3 contains 16 residues. V trimming: 7 bases; J trimming: 5 bases; junction bases outside the gene matches: 19. CDR3 bases: TGCAGCGCCCTCGGGGACAGAAGTGACCACGGATATGGCTACACCTTC. Translated: CSALGDRSDHGYGYTF.

The chain combines TRBV30 with TRBJ1-3; D is ambiguous. The germline V gene encodes CDR1 GTSNPN and CDR2 SVGIG (reference sequence). V shed 0 bases and J shed 0 bases, with 12 bases lying between them. This CDR3 is built from 16 residues. In nucleotides, the CDR3 is TGTGCCTGGAGTGTACTTGGGCCGAGCTCTGGAAACACCATATATTTT. This encodes CAWSVLGPSSGNTIYF.

Only one count was recorded for this clone. This chain connects TRBV19 to TRBJ1-5, with D unresolved. The CDR3 length is 16 residues. V was cut by 2 bases and J by 0 bases, with 11 bases left in between. CDR1 is LNHDA and CDR2 is SQIVND in the germline V gene (reference sequence). CDR3 sequence (DNA): TGTGCCAGTAGTATATCGCCGGATTATAGCAATCAGCCCCAGCATTTT. As protein: CASSISPDYSNQPQHF.

This clone turned up a few times. The chain has TRBV6-1 and TRBJ2-3; TRBD2 agrees at 7 bases. J was trimmed by 5 bases and V by 1 base; bases with no gene match: 9. CDR3 length: 16 residues. The germline V gene encodes CDR1 MNHNS and CDR2 SASEGT. In DNA, the CDR3 is TGTGCCAGCAGTGAAGGGGACTACTATAGGGGAGATACGCAGTATTTT. Translation gives CASSEGDYYRGDTQYF.

The chain combines TRBV19 with TRBJ2-5; either TRBD1 or TRBD2 may supply D (5 bases each). V was trimmed by 3 bases and J by 6 bases, leaving 23 bases between them. CDR3 length: 17 residues. The germline gives CDR1 LNHDA, CDR2 SQIVND (reference sequence). CDR3 DNA sequence: TGTGCCAGTAGTATTCGGGGAGCCGGGCTAGGGGTTCAGACCCAGTACTTC. It encodes CASSIRGAGLGVQTQYF. The full variable domain, completed using reference TRBV19 and TRBJ2-5, is DGGITQSPKYLFRKEGQNVTLSCEQNLNHDAMYWYRQDPGQGLRLIYYSQIVNDFQKGDIAEGYSVSREKKESFPLTVTSAQKNPTAFYLCASSIRGAGLGVQTQYFGPGTRLLVL.

The rearrangement links TRBV11-2 to TRBJ1-1; no definite D call. CDR1 is SGHAT, CDR2 FQNNGV, per germline. The CDR3 extends over 12 amino acids. Trimming shortened V by 1 base and J by 7 bases, and 7 bases separated the two germline ends. CDR3 region: CASSLVSGEAFF. The CDR3 coding sequence is TGTGCCAGCAGCTTAGTATCGGGTGAAGCTTTCTTT.

The rearrangement uses TRBV18 and TRBJ1-2; D is ambiguous. The germline V gene has CDR1 KGHSH and CDR2 LQKENI. This CDR3 is built from 13 residues. V was trimmed by 4 bases and J by 8 bases, leaving 14 bases between them. The CDR3 coding sequence is TGTGCCAGCTCACTAGACCGGGATAGGGGCTACACCTTC. Its translation is CASSLDRDRGYTF.

This chain links TRBV18 with TRBJ2-4; D unclear. The CDR3 length is 13 residues. Germline lookup yields CDR1 KGHSH and CDR2 LQKENI. Trimming took 3 bases from V and 6 from J, leaving 9 bases between them. The chain's CDR3 is CASSPSRINIQYF. The CDR3 region has the DNA TGTGCCAGCTCACCGTCCAGAATAAACATTCAGTACTTC.

This chain joins TRBV9 and TRBJ2-1, with 14 bases fitting TRBD2. Trimming at V came to 0 bases and at J to 8 bases, leaving 7 bases not matched to a gene. The CDR3 length is 17 residues. The V gene's germline CDR1 is SGDLS and CDR2 YYNGEE. The chain's CDR3 is CASSVGPGTSGGDEQFF. CDR3 DNA sequence: TGTGCCAGCAGCGTAGGACCTGGGACTAGCGGGGGAGATGAGCAGTTCTTC. Drawing the rest from reference TRBV9 and TRBJ2-1, the complete variable domain is DSGVTQTPKHLITATGQRVTLRCSPRSGDLSVYWYQQSLDQGLQFLIQYYNGEERAKGNILERFSAQQFPDLHSELNLSSLELGDSALYFCASSVGPGTSGGDEQFFGPGTRLTVL.